This T cell receptor (beta chain) emerged from a study of a mutant IDH1 vaccine in newly diagnosed glioma. Study-level information: Vaccination was launched 4-6 weeks after radiotherapy alone, or with temozolomide cycles.

The V gene lost 3 bases and the J gene lost 5 bases, with 11 bases spanning the gap. Germline V CDR1 and CDR2: SGDLS, YYNGEE. The CDR3 is made up of 13 amino acids. Overall study results and limits: Changes to the top peripheral T cell clonotypes appeared unrelated to pseudoprogression. Immune responses induced by vaccination arose in 93.3% of the patients.

This clone was counted a few times. Its target is not known. Regarding time point: week 5, during vaccination. One vaccine dose held 300 ug of mutant IDH1 20-mer peptide and came with topical imiquimod. TCRdb's table, derived via immunoSEQ multiplex PCR, lists solely in-frame clones and lacks some. The data contain 30,000 to 40,000 clones, more than 55% of them seen just once; the ten biggest clones take up 8% to 13%. The receptor's source is a woman younger than 30 with glioma. The sequencing here drew on PBMCs, taken from a glioma patient whose treatment included an IDH1 peptide vaccine. The chain combines TRBV9 with TRBJ1-1; possibly TRBD1 for D (5 bases). CDR3 residues: CASSGQRGTEAFF. Written as DNA, the CDR3 is TGTGCCAGCAGCGGGCAGAGGGGAACTGAAGCTTTCTTT.